Listed below are T cell receptor beta chains from one sample, sequenced in a study of shared clonotypes between healthy human individuals. This table comes from immunoSEQ multiplex PCR, and its TCRdb copy is limited to in-frame clones, with some not included. The sample carries some 200,000 clones, over 50% recorded once. Source material: memory CD4+ T cells sorted from blood. The receptor source for this set is a man in his thirties or forties in good health. The CDR3 runs from the conserved cysteine through the conserved F or W. Fields, in order: J gene, V gene, D gene, clone size, CDR3 protein, CDR3 DNA. The D gene is left open where the match is weak. Not all rows give a size; the values are once, few, many and, for expanded clones, a class.

J: TRBJ2-7
V: TRBV11-2
D: NA
size: few
CDR3: CASRAGTQPRYEQYF
DNA: TGTGCCAGCAGGGCTGGGACCCAACCACGGTACGAGCAGTACTTC

J: TRBJ2-4
V: TRBV27
D: TRBD2
size: once
CDR3: CASSSWGTSGRNIQYF
DNA: TGTGCCAGCAGTTCCTGGGGGACTAGCGGGAGAAACATTCAGTACTTC

J: TRBJ2-1
V: TRBV2
D: NA
size: once
CDR3: CASSEDFNDEQFF
DNA: TGTGCCAGCAGTGAAGACTTTAACGATGAGCAGTTCTTC

J: TRBJ2-1
V: TRBV2
D: NA
size: many
CDR3: CASLISHEQFF
DNA: TGTGCCAGCCTCATTTCACATGAGCAGTTCTTC

J: TRBJ2-3
V: TRBV4-1
D: TRBD2
size: NA
CDR3: CASASYPSGTAQYF
DNA: TGCGCCAGCGCCTCCTACCCAAGCGGGACCGCGCAGTATTTT

J: TRBJ2-7
V: TRBV11-2
D: TRBD2
size: NA
CDR3: CASSLRSLAAYEQYF
DNA: TGTGCCAGCAGCTTAAGGTCCCTAGCGGCCTACGAGCAGTACTTC

J: TRBJ2-1
V: TRBV5-1
D: TRBD2
size: few
CDR3: CASSLGGRDNEQFF
DNA: TGCGCCAGCAGCTTAGGCGGGAGGGACAATGAGCAGTTCTTC

J: TRBJ2-7
V: TRBV5-4
D: NA
size: NA
CDR3: CASSLAGPAWEQYF
DNA: TGTGCCAGCAGCTTGGCGGGGCCCGCCTGGGAGCAGTACTTC

J: TRBJ2-2
V: TRBV27
D: NA
size: NA
CDR3: CASRSIARPPGELFF
DNA: TGTGCCAGCAGGAGTATAGCGCGACCCCCCGGGGAGCTGTTTTTT

J: TRBJ1-2
V: TRBV5-6
D: NA
size: NA
CDR3: CASSPGSSYGYTF
DNA: TGTGCCAGCAGCCCAGGGAGTTCCTATGGCTACACCTTC

J: TRBJ2-4
V: TRBV5-6
D: NA
size: NA
CDR3: CASSLRAELAKNIQYF
DNA: TGTGCCAGCAGCTTGAGGGCCGAACTAGCCAAAAACATTCAGTACTTC

J: TRBJ1-2
V: TRBV2
D: NA
size: few
CDR3: CASSERNSNYGYTF
DNA: TGTGCCAGCAGTGAACGGAATTCTAACTATGGCTACACCTTC

J: TRBJ2-7
V: TRBV27
D: TRBD1
size: NA
CDR3: CASSLGYRGYEQYF
DNA: TGTGCCAGCAGTTTAGGGTACAGGGGCTACGAGCAGTACTTC

J: TRBJ2-1
V: TRBV5-6
D: TRBD2
size: NA
CDR3: CASSPTSGSPNEQFF
DNA: TGTGCCAGCAGCCCAACTAGCGGGAGCCCCAATGAGCAGTTCTTC

J: TRBJ2-5
V: TRBV7-8
D: TRBD2
size: NA
CDR3: CASSLPGTSRQETQYF
DNA: TGTGCCAGCAGCCTGCCCGGGACTAGCCGCCAAGAGACCCAGTACTTC

J: TRBJ1-3
V: TRBV6-5
D: NA
size: once
CDR3: CASSRQNRAGNTIYF
DNA: TGTGCCAGCAGTCGGCAAAACAGGGCTGGAAACACCATATATTTT

J: TRBJ1-5
V: TRBV7-3
D: TRBD1
size: NA
CDR3: CASSADRGLQPQHF
DNA: TGTGCCAGCAGTGCTGACAGGGGACTTCAGCCCCAGCATTTT

J: TRBJ2-5
V: TRBV25-1
D: TRBD2
size: NA
CDR3: CASRRVGLAGEETQYF
DNA: TGTGCCAGCCGGAGAGTCGGACTAGCGGGAGAAGAGACCCAGTACTTC

J: TRBJ1-1
V: TRBV7-8
D: NA
size: NA
CDR3: CASSLIGGTEAFF
DNA: TGTGCCAGCAGCTTAATTGGTGGCACTGAAGCTTTCTTT

J: TRBJ2-2
V: TRBV5-4
D: TRBD2
size: few
CDR3: CASSLGLAVNTGELFF
DNA: TGTGCCAGCAGCTTGGGACTAGCGGTGAACACCGGGGAGCTGTTTTTT

J: TRBJ1-1
V: TRBV6-5
D: NA
size: NA
CDR3: CASIRTAANTEAFF
DNA: TGTGCCAGCATCCGGACGGCAGCGAACACTGAAGCTTTCTTT

J: TRBJ2-7
V: TRBV5-4
D: NA
size: NA
CDR3: CASSMRQGGYEQYF
DNA: TGTGCCAGCAGCATGAGACAGGGAGGTTACGAGCAGTACTTC

J: TRBJ2-1
V: TRBV4-1
D: TRBD2
size: NA
CDR3: CASSQGTSGTYEQFF
DNA: TGCGCCAGCAGCCAGGGGACTAGCGGGACATATGAGCAGTTCTTC

J: TRBJ2-1
V: TRBV5-1
D: TRBD1
size: NA
CDR3: CASSLWTGSESEQFF
DNA: TGCGCCAGCAGCCTATGGACAGGGAGTGAAAGTGAGCAGTTCTTC

J: TRBJ2-5
V: TRBV6-9
D: NA
size: NA
CDR3: CASSSNSGGQETQYF
DNA: TGTGCCAGCAGTTCCAACTCTGGGGGACAAGAGACCCAGTACTTC

J: TRBJ1-4
V: TRBV18
D: NA
size: NA
CDR3: CASSPPEGLTNEKLFF
DNA: TGTGCCAGCTCACCACCGGAGGGGCTTACTAATGAAAAACTGTTTTTT

J: TRBJ2-3
V: TRBV18
D: NA
size: few
CDR3: CASSPPYVSTDTQYF
DNA: TGTGCCAGCTCACCACCTTATGTGAGCACAGATACGCAGTATTTT

J: TRBJ1-2
V: TRBV5-1
D: NA
size: NA
CDR3: CASSFRVRGGYTF
DNA: TGCGCCAGCAGCTTCAGGGTTCGCGGTGGCTACACCTTC

J: TRBJ2-3
V: TRBV9
D: NA
size: once
CDR3: CASSVSQRLHTTDTQYF
DNA: TGTGCCAGCAGCGTTTCTCAGCGTTTACACACTACAGATACGCAGTATTTT

J: TRBJ1-5
V: TRBV30
D: TRBD1
size: NA
CDR3: CAWNRRTGVPYSNQPQHF
DNA: TGTGCCTGGAACCGAAGGACAGGAGTTCCGTATAGCAATCAGCCCCAGCATTTT

J: TRBJ2-1
V: TRBV5-5
D: TRBD2
size: NA
CDR3: CASSGTGTTNNEQFF
DNA: TGTGCCAGCAGCGGAACCGGGACTACTAACAATGAGCAGTTCTTC

J: TRBJ2-5
V: TRBV7-2
D: NA
size: NA
CDR3: CASSITTGSETQYF
DNA: TGTGCCAGCAGCATAACTACAGGGAGCGAGACCCAGTACTTC

J: TRBJ1-1
V: TRBV27
D: NA
size: NA
CDR3: CASSGRHLAGEAFF
DNA: TGTGCCAGCAGTGGCAGGCACCTCGCGGGTGAAGCTTTCTTT

J: TRBJ2-1
V: TRBV11-3
D: NA
size: few
CDR3: CASSLVSDEQFF
DNA: TGTGCCAGCAGCTTAGTTTCGGATGAGCAGTTCTTC

J: TRBJ1-2
V: TRBV7-9
D: TRBD1
size: few
CDR3: CASSLEGRGPTNYGYTF
DNA: TGTGCCAGCAGCTTAGAAGGCAGGGGGCCTACTAACTATGGCTACACCTTC

J: TRBJ2-3
V: TRBV7-9
D: NA
size: NA
CDR3: CASSLATPSTIGSTDTQYF
DNA: TGTGCCAGCAGCTTAGCGACCCCAAGCACCATCGGGAGCACAGATACGCAGTATTTT

J: TRBJ1-1
V: TRBV7-2
D: NA
size: NA
CDR3: CASSLEYRLGTEAFF
DNA: TGTGCCAGCAGCTTAGAGTACAGGTTGGGGACTGAAGCTTTCTTT

J: TRBJ2-4
V: TRBV11-2
D: TRBD2
size: NA
CDR3: CASSLGTSGSDIQYF
DNA: TGTGCCAGCAGCTTGGGGACTAGCGGGAGTGACATTCAGTACTTC

J: TRBJ1-2
V: TRBV11-2
D: NA
size: once
CDR3: CASSLESLLAGKSGYTF
DNA: TGTGCCAGCAGCTTAGAAAGCCTTTTGGCAGGGAAAAGTGGCTACACCTTC

J: TRBJ2-7
V: TRBV7-3
D: TRBD2
size: few
CDR3: CASSTPGLAGKDYEQYF
DNA: TGTGCCAGCAGCACGCCGGGACTAGCGGGAAAGGACTACGAGCAGTACTTC

J: TRBJ2-2
V: TRBV9
D: NA
size: NA
CDR3: CASSVGMSVHTGELFF
DNA: TGTGCCAGCAGCGTAGGAATGAGTGTACACACCGGGGAGCTGTTTTTT